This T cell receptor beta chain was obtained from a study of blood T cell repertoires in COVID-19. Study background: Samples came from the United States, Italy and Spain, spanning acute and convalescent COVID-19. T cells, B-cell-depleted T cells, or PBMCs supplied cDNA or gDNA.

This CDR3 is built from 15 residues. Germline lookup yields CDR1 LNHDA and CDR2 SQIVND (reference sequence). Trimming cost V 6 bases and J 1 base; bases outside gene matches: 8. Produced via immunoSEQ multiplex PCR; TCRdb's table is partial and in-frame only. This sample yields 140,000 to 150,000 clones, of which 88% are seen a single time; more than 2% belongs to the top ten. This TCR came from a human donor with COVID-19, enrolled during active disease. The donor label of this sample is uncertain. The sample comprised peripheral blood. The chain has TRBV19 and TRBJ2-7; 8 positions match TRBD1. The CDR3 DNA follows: TGTGCCAGTAGCTCCTCAGGGGGCCCATCCTACGAGCAGTACTTC. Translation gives CASSSSGGPSYEQYF.